This T cell receptor beta chain was captured in a study of T cell changes during pregnancy in multiple sclerosis (dated by TCRdb to the late 2010s). About the study as a whole: Changes in the T cell repertoire over the course of pregnancy were examined in this study in women with multiple sclerosis.

With regard to this clone: What this receptor recognizes is not known. It has no much larger one-base neighbor in the sample; base qualities were not kept.

From its cysteine to its phenylalanine, the CDR3 spans 15 amino acids. Left in the record is the CDR3 DNA by itself, 45 bases read in frame from the first base. Taken from the germline V gene, the CDR1 and CDR2 loops are MNHEY and SVGAGI. V is reduced by 8 bases and J by 0 bases, leaving a spacing of 16 bases between them. The library came from the immunoSEQ multiplex PCR assay. Not all clones reach the TCRdb copy of this immuneACCESS table, which keeps in-frame sequences only. Checked studies attribute under half of the gap to unresolved V genes and leave the rest unexplained. In all, the sample holds roughly 40,000 clones, and 90% to 95% of those were seen once. Of the sample, more than 7% falls within the top ten clones.

Specimen: CD8+ T cells from peripheral blood mononuclear cells, collected before pregnancy. The chain links TRBV6-5 with TRBJ1-1; there is no confident call for the D gene. The TCR originated in a female donor with multiple sclerosis, enrolled in a pregnancy study. The CDR3 corresponds to CASSYSGSLNTEAFF. The sequenced DNA: TGTGCCAGCTCATACAGTGGCAGCTTGAACACTGAAGCTTTCTTT.